Following are 7 T cell receptor beta chains from one sample sequenced in a study of OX40 agonist ivuxolimab in advanced cancers. Produced via immunoSEQ multiplex PCR; TCRdb's table is partial and in-frame only. The sample includes about 20,000 clones, 80% to 90% seen only once; the top ten take 29%. The sample here was CD4+ or CD8+ T cells sorted from blood, taken in a trial of the OX40 agonist ivuxolimab. These receptors originate from an adult with an advanced solid tumor such as melanoma, head and neck, liver or kidney cancer.

This chain links TRBV7-9 with TRBJ2-3; maybe TRBD1 (6 bases). The V end lost 7 bases, the J end lost 2 bases, and 19 bases lay between the germline ends. Germline-derived CDR1 and CDR2 are SEHNR and FQNEAQ (reference sequence). The CDR3 is 16 residues long. The CDR3 nucleotides are TGTGCCAGCACCGCAATAGGGACAAGGACCACAGATACGCAGTATTTT. Encoded protein: CASTAIGTRTTDTQYF.

J is TRBJ2-7 and V is TRBV2; the match to TRBD2 covers 10 bases. Trimming removed 7 bases from V and 2 bases from J; junction bases left unmatched: 8. CDR3 length: 15 residues. CDR1 is SNHLY and CDR2 is FYNNEI in the germline V gene. The CDR3 is CASIELAGSPYEQYF. As DNA, the CDR3 is TGTGCCAGCATCGAACTAGCGGGGAGTCCCTACGAGCAGTACTTC.

This clone was observed a single time. The V gene is TRBV28, the J gene TRBJ1-1; D remains ambiguous. The V gene lost 2 bases and the J gene lost 1 base, with 8 bases spanning the gap. CDR3 length: 14 amino acids. The germline gives CDR1 MDHEN, CDR2 SYDVKM. In nucleotides, the CDR3 is TGTGCCAGCAGTTTAAATATGGGGAACACTGAAGCTTTCTTT. Translated, it gives CASSLNMGNTEAFF.

The chain couples TRBV7-9 to TRBJ2-7, with D perhaps matching TRBD1 or TRBD2 (5 bases each). The length of the CDR3 is 16 residues. The germline CDR1 and CDR2 sequences are SEHNR and FQNEAQ (reference sequence). Trimming removed 4 bases from V and 1 base from J, with 17 bases in between. The chain's CDR3 is CASSSPRGPKSYEQYF. The CDR3, as DNA: TGTGCCAGCAGCTCTCCCCGGGGCCCGAAGTCCTACGAGCAGTACTTC.

This sequence joins TRBV19 and TRBJ2-7; TRBD1 matches at 11 bases. V trimming: 3 bases; J trimming: 5 bases; junction bases outside the gene matches: 3. Germline loops: CDR1 LNHDA, CDR2 SQIVND (reference sequence). The CDR3 has 14 amino acids. CDR3 protein: CASSMPGQGDEQYF. The CDR3 bases are TGTGCCAGTAGTATGCCGGGACAGGGGGACGAGCAGTACTTC.

The chain recombines TRBV28 with TRBJ1-3; 8 bases are shared with TRBD1. The germline CDR1 and CDR2 sequences are MDHEN and SYDVKM. V was clipped by 0 bases and J by 4 bases; unmatched bases: 11. CDR3 length equals 18 residues. The CDR3: CASSLWELDRVIGNTIYF. CDR3 nucleotides: TGTGCCAGCAGTTTATGGGAATTGGACAGGGTGATAGGAAACACCATATATTTT.

V gene TRBV6-1 combines with J gene TRBJ2-7; D is uncertain. Per germline, CDR1 MNHNS and CDR2 SASEGT. Trimming left V 8 bases short and J 0 bases short, with 8 bases between. The CDR3 has 12 amino acids. CDR3 region: CASLGPSYEQYF. The CDR3 nucleotides read TGTGCCAGCTTGGGTCCCTCCTACGAGCAGTACTTC.